This TCR beta chain is from a study of blood T cell repertoires in COVID-19. On the study more broadly: The United States, Italy and Spain supplied acute and convalescent COVID-19 samples. T cells, B-cell-depleted T cells, or PBMCs provided the cDNA or gDNA that served as material.

Original data processing: From reference gene primer amplification, estimates of nucleated cell counts were derived. Here immunoSEQ multiplex PCR was the method, and the copy in TCRdb shows in-frame clones only, minus some. Clone size and the V and J calls come from that table; the DNA yielded D and trimming. The sample consists of about 120,000 clones, around 80% of them appearing once. V gave up 0 bases and J gave up 8 bases, with 18 bases separating them. CDR3 size: 16 residues. CDR1 and CDR2 (germline): SGHRS, YFSETQ. V gene TRBV5-1 combines with J gene TRBJ1-3; no firm D call. Sequencing was carried out using peripheral blood. This TCR was sampled from a man in his forties or fifties with active or convalescent COVID-19. The DNA for the CDR3 is TGCGCCAGCAGCTTGGTAAGCGGCACCGAGGGCGACACCATATATTTT. Its translation: CASSLVSGTEGDTIYF.